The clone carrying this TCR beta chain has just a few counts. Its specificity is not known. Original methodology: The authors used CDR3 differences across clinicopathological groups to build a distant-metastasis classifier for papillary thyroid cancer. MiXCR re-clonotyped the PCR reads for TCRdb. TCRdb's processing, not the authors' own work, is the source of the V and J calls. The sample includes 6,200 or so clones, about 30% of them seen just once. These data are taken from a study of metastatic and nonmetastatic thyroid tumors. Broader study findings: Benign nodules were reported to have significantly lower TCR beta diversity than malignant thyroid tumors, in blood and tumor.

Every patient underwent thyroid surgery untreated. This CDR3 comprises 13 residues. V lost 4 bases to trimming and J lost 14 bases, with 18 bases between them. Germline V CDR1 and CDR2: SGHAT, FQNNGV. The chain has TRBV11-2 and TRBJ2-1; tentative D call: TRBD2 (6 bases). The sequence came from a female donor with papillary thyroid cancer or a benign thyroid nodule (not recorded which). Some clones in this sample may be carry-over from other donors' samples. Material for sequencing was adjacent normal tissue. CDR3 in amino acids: CASSSEEGSSKFF. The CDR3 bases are TGTGCCAGCAGCTCCGAGGAGGGGTCTAGCAAGTTCTTC.